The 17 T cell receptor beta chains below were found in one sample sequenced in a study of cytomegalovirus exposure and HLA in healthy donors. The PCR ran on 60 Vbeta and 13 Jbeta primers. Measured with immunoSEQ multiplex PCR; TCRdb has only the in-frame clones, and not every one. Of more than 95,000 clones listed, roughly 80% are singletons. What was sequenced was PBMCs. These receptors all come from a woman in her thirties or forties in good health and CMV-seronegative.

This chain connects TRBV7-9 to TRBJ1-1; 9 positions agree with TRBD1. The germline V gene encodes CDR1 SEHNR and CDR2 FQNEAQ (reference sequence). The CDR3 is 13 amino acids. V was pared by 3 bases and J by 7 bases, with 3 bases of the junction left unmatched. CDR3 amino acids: CASSFGTGREAFF. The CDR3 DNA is TGTGCCAGCAGCTTCGGGACAGGGCGTGAAGCTTTCTTT. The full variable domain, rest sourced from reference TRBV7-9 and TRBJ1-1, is DTGVSQNPRHKITKRGQNVTFRCDPISEHNRLYWYRQTLGQGPEFLTYFQNEAQLEKSRLLSDRFSAERPKGSFSTLEIQRTEQGDSAMYLCASSFGTGREAFFGQGTRLTVV.

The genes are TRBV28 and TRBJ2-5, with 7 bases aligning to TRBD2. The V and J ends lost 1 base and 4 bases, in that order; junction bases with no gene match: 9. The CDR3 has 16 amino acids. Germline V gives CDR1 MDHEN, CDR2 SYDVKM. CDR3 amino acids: CASSLLAGDRAETQYF. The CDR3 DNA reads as TGTGCCAGCAGTTTATTAGCGGGTGACCGAGCAGAGACCCAGTACTTC.

The CDR3 DNA follows: TGTGCCACCAAAAACAGGGGGACGGACAATGAGCAGTTCTTC. Its translation: CATKNRGTDNEQFF. The chain combines TRBV28 with TRBJ2-1, with TRBD1 identical over 8 bases. J lost 5 bases, V lost 10 bases, and 10 bases had no gene match. Germline V gene lookup returns CDR1 MDHEN and CDR2 SYDVKM. This CDR3 has 14 residues.

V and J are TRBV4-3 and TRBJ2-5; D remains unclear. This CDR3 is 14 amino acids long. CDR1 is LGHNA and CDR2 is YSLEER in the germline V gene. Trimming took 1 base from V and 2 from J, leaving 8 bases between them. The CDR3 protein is CASSQVNTQETQYF. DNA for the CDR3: TGCGCCAGCAGCCAAGTAAACACGCAAGAGACCCAGTACTTC.

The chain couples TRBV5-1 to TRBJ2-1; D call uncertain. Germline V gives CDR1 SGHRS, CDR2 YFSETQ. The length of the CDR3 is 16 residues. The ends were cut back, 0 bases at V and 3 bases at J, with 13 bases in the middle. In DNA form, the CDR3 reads TGCGCCAGCAGCTTGGGGTCTAGTGAAGGCTACAATGAGCAGTTCTTC. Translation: CASSLGSSEGYNEQFF.

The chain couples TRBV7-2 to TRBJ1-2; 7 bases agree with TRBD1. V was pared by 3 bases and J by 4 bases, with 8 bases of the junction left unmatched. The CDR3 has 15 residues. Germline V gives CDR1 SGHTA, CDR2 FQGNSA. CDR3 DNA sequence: TGTGCCAGCAGCTTGACTACAGGGGCTTCCTATGGCTACACCTTC. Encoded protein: CASSLTTGASYGYTF.

The CDR3 spells CASSRGLGYTF. The CDR3 DNA reads as TGTGCCAGCAGTAGGGGTCTTGGCTACACCTTC. The V and J genes are TRBV28 and TRBJ1-2, with a tentative D call TRBD1 (5 bases). This CDR3 region has 11 residues. The germline CDR1 and CDR2 sequences are MDHEN and SYDVKM. V dropped 5 bases and J dropped 7 bases, with 8 bases sitting between them.

The chain's CDR3 is CAGPGLADLLSSYNEQFF. The CDR3 nucleotides are TGTGCCGGTCCGGGACTAGCGGACCTACTGAGCTCCTACAATGAGCAGTTCTTC. This chain connects TRBV10-3 to TRBJ2-1; 11 positions match TRBD2. Germline V lookup: CDR1 ENHRY, CDR2 SYGVKD. V dropped 11 bases and J dropped 0; count of bases not matched to a gene: 15. The CDR3 is 18 amino acids.

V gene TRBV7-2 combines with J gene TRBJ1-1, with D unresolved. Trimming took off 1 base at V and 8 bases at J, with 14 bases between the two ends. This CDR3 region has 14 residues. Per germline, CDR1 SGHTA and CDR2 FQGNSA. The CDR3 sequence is CASSLGVIQQEAFF. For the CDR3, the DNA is TGTGCCAGCAGCTTAGGGGTCATACAGCAGGAAGCTTTCTTT. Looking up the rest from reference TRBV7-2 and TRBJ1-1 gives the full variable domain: GAGVSQSPSNKVTEKGKDVELRCDPISGHTALYWYRQSLGQGLEFLIYFQGNSAPDKSGLPSDRFSAERTGGSVSTLTIQRTQQEDSAVYLCASSLGVIQQEAFFGQGTRLTVV.

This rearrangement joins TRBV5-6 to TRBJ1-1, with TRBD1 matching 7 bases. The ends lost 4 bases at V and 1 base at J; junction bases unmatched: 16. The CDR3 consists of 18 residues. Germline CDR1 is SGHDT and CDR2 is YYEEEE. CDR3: CASSLQGVFTSTNTEAFF. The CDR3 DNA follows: TGTGCCAGCAGCCTCCAGGGGGTGTTTACCTCTACGAACACTGAAGCTTTCTTT. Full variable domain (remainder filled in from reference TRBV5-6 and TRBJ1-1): DAGVTQSPTHLIKTRGQQVTLRCSPKSGHDTVSWYQQALGQGPQFIFQYYEEEERQRGNFPDRFSGHQFPNYSSELNVNALLLGDSALYLCASSLQGVFTSTNTEAFFGQGTRLTVV.

This chain's CDR3 is CASPAGTGYNTEAFF. CDR3 bases: TGTGCCAGTCCTGCAGGGACAGGGTACAACACTGAAGCTTTCTTT. The chain carries TRBV6-1 and TRBJ1-1; 9 nucleotides line up with TRBD1. V shed 9 bases, J shed 2 bases, and the junction held 10 bases outside the gene matches. Germline CDR1 and CDR2: MNHNS and SASEGT. CDR3 length equals 15 residues.

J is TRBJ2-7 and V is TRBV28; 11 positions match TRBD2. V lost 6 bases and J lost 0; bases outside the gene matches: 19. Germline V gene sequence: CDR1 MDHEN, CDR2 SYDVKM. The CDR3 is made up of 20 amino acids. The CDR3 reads CASRTSILAGGPRGSYEQYF. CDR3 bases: TGTGCCAGCAGGACCTCGATCCTAGCGGGAGGTCCGCGGGGCTCCTACGAGCAGTACTTC.

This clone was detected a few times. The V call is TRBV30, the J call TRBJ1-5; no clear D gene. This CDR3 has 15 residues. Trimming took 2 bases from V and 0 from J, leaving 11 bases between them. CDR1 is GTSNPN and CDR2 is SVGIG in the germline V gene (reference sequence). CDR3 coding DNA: TGTGCCTGGAGTATTAACGGGAATAGCAATCAGCCCCAGCATTTT. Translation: CAWSINGNSNQPQHF.

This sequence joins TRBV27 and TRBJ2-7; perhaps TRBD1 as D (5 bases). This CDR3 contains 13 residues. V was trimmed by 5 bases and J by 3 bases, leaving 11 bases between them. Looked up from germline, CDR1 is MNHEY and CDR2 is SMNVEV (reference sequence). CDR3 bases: TGTGCCAGCAGTCCGCGACAGAGCTACGAGCAGTACTTC. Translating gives CASSPRQSYEQYF.

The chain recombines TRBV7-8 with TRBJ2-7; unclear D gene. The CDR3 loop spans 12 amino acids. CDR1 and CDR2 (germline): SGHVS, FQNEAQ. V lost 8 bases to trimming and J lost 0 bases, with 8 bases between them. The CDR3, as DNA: TGTGCCAGCCGAGGTAGCTCCTACGAGCAGTACTTC. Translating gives CASRGSSYEQYF.

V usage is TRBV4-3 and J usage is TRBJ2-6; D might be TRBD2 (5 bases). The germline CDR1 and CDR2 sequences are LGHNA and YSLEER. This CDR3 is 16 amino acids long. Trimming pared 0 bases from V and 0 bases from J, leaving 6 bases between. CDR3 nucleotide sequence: TGCGCCAGCAGCCAAGATGCGGGCTCTGGGGCCAACGTCCTGACTTTC. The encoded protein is CASSQDAGSGANVLTF.

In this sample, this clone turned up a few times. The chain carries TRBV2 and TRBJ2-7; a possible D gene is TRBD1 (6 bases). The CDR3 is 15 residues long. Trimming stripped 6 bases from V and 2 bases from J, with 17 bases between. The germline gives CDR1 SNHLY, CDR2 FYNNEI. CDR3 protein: CASSSPDRGTYEQYF. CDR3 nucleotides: TGTGCCAGCAGCTCCCCGGACAGAGGAACCTACGAGCAGTACTTC.